Following are 9 T cell receptor beta chains from one sample sequenced in a study of PD-1 blockade in classical Hodgkin lymphoma. Data came from immunoSEQ multiplex PCR; TCRdb stores just in-frame clones and leaves some out. Of tens of thousands of clones detected, about 90% appear once; the ten largest clones hold over 8%. No patient escaped relapse after autologous stem cell transplantation, and brentuximab vedotin exposure varied. Source: peripheral blood mononuclear cells (PBMCs), taken at baseline. These receptors originate from a human donor with classical Hodgkin lymphoma.

The J gene is TRBJ2-7, the V gene TRBV9, with 9 positions matching TRBD1. The CDR3 has 15 amino acids. CDR1 and CDR2 (germline): SGDLS, YYNGEE. V gave up 0 bases and J gave up 7 bases; unmatched junction bases: 8. CDR3 coding DNA: TGTGCCAGCAGCGTAGGCCTCGTCGGACAGGGGGAGCAGTACTTC. This translates into CASSVGLVGQGEQYF.

The V and J genes are TRBV7-6 and TRBJ1-1; D is unresolved. Between the trimmed V and J ends, which lost 0 bases and 1 base, there was a span of 3 bases. Germline CDR1 is SGHVS and CDR2 is FNYEAQ. This CDR3 comprises 13 residues. The CDR3 reads CASSLAQNTEAFF. The CDR3 nucleotides are TGTGCCAGCAGCTTAGCACAGAACACTGAAGCTTTCTTT.

The chain recombines TRBV29-1 with TRBJ2-1; D uncertain. Germline CDR1 SQVTM, CDR2 ANQGSEA. The V gene lost 0 bases and the J gene lost 11 bases, with 2 bases spanning the gap. CDR3 size: 9 residues. CDR3 region: CSVEDQQFF. For the CDR3, the DNA is TGCAGCGTTGAAGATCAGCAGTTCTTC.

The chain uses TRBV6-1 and TRBJ1-2; 9 bases fit TRBD1. Trimming at V came to 4 bases and at J to 4 bases, leaving 4 bases not matched to a gene. Looked up from germline, CDR1 is MNHNS and CDR2 is SASEGT. This CDR3 spans 14 amino acids. Here the CDR3 reads CASSGLGQGYGYTF. The CDR3 DNA sequence: TGTGCCAGCAGTGGCCTGGGACAGGGCTATGGCTACACCTTC.

The rearrangement uses TRBV9 and TRBJ1-5, with TRBD1 identical over 9 bases. This CDR3 is built from 14 residues. The trim removed 3 bases at V and 4 bases at J, leaving 2 bases unmatched. The germline V gene encodes CDR1 SGDLS and CDR2 YYNGEE. The CDR3 DNA is TGTGCCAGCAGCGCAGGACAGGGGAATCAGCCCCAGCATTTT. Translated: CASSAGQGNQPQHF.

This sequence joins TRBV4-1 and TRBJ2-7; TRBD1 matches at 10 bases. The ends lost 6 bases at V and 1 base at J; junction bases unmatched: 9. CDR3 length: 16 amino acids. Germline V CDR1 and CDR2: MGHRA, YSYEKL. CDR3 sequence: CASRGTRTGGSYEQYF. As DNA, the CDR3 is TGCGCCAGCAGAGGGACGAGGACAGGGGGATCCTACGAGCAGTACTTC.

This clone showed up just a few times. The chain links TRBV5-1 to TRBJ2-1, with 12 bases fitting TRBD2. CDR1 SGHRS and CDR2 YFSETQ come from the germline V gene. The length of the CDR3 is 15 residues. J gave up 5 bases and V 4 bases, and 4 bases lay outside the gene matches. The CDR3 loop reads CASSPGLAGNNEQFF. CDR3 DNA sequence: TGCGCCAGCAGCCCAGGACTAGCGGGGAACAATGAGCAGTTCTTC.

This clone was detected only once. The V and J genes are TRBV7-3 and TRBJ1-4; TRBD1 matches at 9 bases. The CDR3 extends over 20 amino acids. With 5 bases clipped from V and 7 bases from J, the junction kept 23 bases outside the gene matches. Germline CDR1 SGHTA, CDR2 FQGTGA. CDR3 sequence (DNA): TGTGCCAGCAGCCCCCTCCCGACAGGGGGGTTAGTCAACGGTGGTGAAAAACTGTTTTTT. It codes for CASSPLPTGGLVNGGEKLFF.

The J gene is TRBJ2-7, the V gene TRBV19, with a weak D call TRBD1 (6 bases). The CDR3 has 18 residues. Germline V gene lookup returns CDR1 LNHDA and CDR2 SQIVND (reference sequence). The V and J ends lost 2 bases and 3 bases respectively, with 23 bases between them. CDR3 DNA: TGTGCCAGTAGTATAAGCCTGTACCGGGCAGTAGGGGGCTACGAGCAGTACTTC. Translation gives CASSISLYRAVGGYEQYF.